This passage covers 10 T cell receptor beta chains from one sample sequenced in a study of tumor-infiltrating lymphocytes in localized non-small cell lung cancer. Assay: immunoSEQ multiplex PCR; the TCRdb copy retains only in-frame clones and omits some. This sample has 11,000 to 15,000 clones, with roughly 82% found just once. Input material: lung tumor tissue. All receptors derive from a human donor with non-small cell lung cancer.

V is TRBV18 and J is TRBJ2-5, with D possibly being TRBD1 (5 bases). CDR1 is KGHSH and CDR2 is LQKENI in the germline V gene. This CDR3 is 16 amino acids long. Trimming left V 3 bases short and J 5 bases short, with 19 bases between. As DNA, the CDR3 is TGTGCCAGCTCACCCCCGATGGGGCTTGGAGTTGAGACCCAGTACTTC. This translates into CASSPPMGLGVETQYF.

The V call is TRBV28, the J call TRBJ1-2; the match to TRBD1 covers 7 bases. Germline V CDR1 and CDR2: MDHEN, SYDVKM. This CDR3 spans 13 amino acids. Trimming cost V 5 bases and J 4 bases; bases outside gene matches: 4. The CDR3 DNA reads TGTGCCAGCAGTAACAGGGGCGGCTATGGCTACACCTTC. Protein: CASSNRGGYGYTF.

The rearrangement links TRBV6-1 to TRBJ2-7, with TRBD2 as a possible D gene (5 bases). This CDR3 contains 11 residues. Trimming took 5 bases from V and 5 from J, leaving 7 bases between them. Germline values: CDR1 MNHNS, CDR2 SASEGT. CDR3 amino acids: CASSRTDEQYF. The DNA for the CDR3 is TGTGCCAGCAGTAGGACTGACGAGCAGTACTTC.

This chain connects TRBV15 to TRBJ2-1, with 7 positions matching TRBD2. The germline gives CDR1 LNHNV, CDR2 YYDKDF (reference sequence). Trimming at V came to 0 bases and at J to 9 bases, leaving 8 bases not matched to a gene. There are 15 residues in the CDR3. Here the CDR3 reads CATSRDLPGEGEQFF. Here the CDR3 DNA reads TGTGCCACCAGCAGAGACCTACCGGGGGAGGGTGAGCAGTTCTTC.

The V call is TRBV5-1, the J call TRBJ2-7; TRBD2 agrees at 10 bases. V lost 3 bases to trimming and J lost 7 bases; unmatched junction nucleotides: 19. In germline, CDR1 is SGHRS, CDR2 YFSETQ. The CDR3 length is 18 residues. Written as DNA, the CDR3 is TGCGCCAGCAGCTCGGGGGGGGTTCTAAGCGGGAGGGCCGGTGAGCAGTACTTC. Protein: CASSSGGVLSGRAGEQYF.

The chain is built from TRBV6-5 and TRBJ1-2; tentative D call: TRBD1 (5 bases). Germline CDR1 MNHEY, CDR2 SVGAGI. The V and J ends lost 4 bases and 3 bases respectively, with 15 bases between them. The CDR3 covers 15 residues. The CDR3 coding sequence is TGTGCCAGCAGTTTATTCATCGACAGCCACTATGGCTACACCTTC. Translating it yields CASSLFIDSHYGYTF.

This chain links TRBV6-6 with TRBJ1-1; 7 bases line up with TRBD1. Germline V gene sequence: CDR1 MNHNY, CDR2 SVGAGI (reference sequence). CDR3 length: 15 residues. The ends lost 0 bases at V and 4 bases at J; junction bases unmatched: 5. The DNA for the CDR3 is TGTGCCAGCAGTTACTCAGGGACAGAACCCACTGAAGCTTTCTTT. As protein: CASSYSGTEPTEAFF.

The gene calls are TRBV19 and TRBJ1-3; no definite D call. The germline V gene has CDR1 LNHDA and CDR2 SQIVND (reference sequence). This CDR3 has 12 amino acids. Trimming removed 7 bases at V and 2 bases at J, with 6 bases between. The CDR3 protein is CASNDPGNTIYF. The CDR3 DNA reads TGTGCCAGTAATGACCCTGGAAACACCATATATTTT. Full variable domain (missing parts from reference TRBV19 and TRBJ1-3): DGGITQSPKYLFRKEGQNVTLSCEQNLNHDAMYWYRQDPGQGLRLIYYSQIVNDFQKGDIAEGYSVSREKKESFPLTVTSAQKNPTAFYLCASNDPGNTIYFGEGSWLTVV.

CDR3 nucleotide sequence: TGTGCCAGCTCACTTCAGGGGGCGACTGAAGCTTTCTTT. Encoded protein: CASSLQGATEAFF. V and J are TRBV18 and TRBJ1-1, with 8 bases fitting TRBD1. V shed 4 bases, J shed 5 bases, and the junction held 3 bases outside the gene matches. The CDR3 has 13 amino acids. Per the germline V gene, CDR1 is KGHSH and CDR2 is LQKENI.

The rearrangement links TRBV15 to TRBJ1-1; D is uncertain. Germline CDR1 is LNHNV and CDR2 is YYDKDF (reference sequence). The CDR3 has 11 amino acids. V lost 4 bases and J lost 7, with 7 bases in between. CDR3 DNA sequence: TGTGCCACCAGCAACGGTAATGAAGCTTTCTTT. Residues: CATSNGNEAFF.